A selection of T cell receptor beta chains follows, all from one sample in a study of cytotoxic CD8 clonotypes in ibrutinib-treated CLL. The table came from immunoSEQ multiplex PCR; TCRdb's copy has only in-frame clones and leaves some out. The sample has roughly 150,000 clones, less than 85% seen once. Sequencing used PBMCs, obtained after 24 months of ibrutinib treatment. Source of these receptors: a human donor with chronic lymphocytic leukemia. Both conserved end residues are part of each CDR3. D genes are given only for firm matches. Rows may omit the clone size; those that give it use once, few, many or a size class.

d_call	clone_size	v_call	j_call	cdr3_aa	cdr3_nt
TRBD1	.	TRBV7-2	TRBJ1-2	CASSLGTGSRSGYTF	TGTGCCAGCAGCTTAGGGACAGGGAGTAGGAGTGGCTACACCTTC
.	.	TRBV25-1	TRBJ2-5	CASSESKGQETQYF	TGTGCCAGCAGTGAATCCAAAGGGCAAGAGACCCAGTACTTC
.	.	TRBV2	TRBJ2-1	CASSEQGLRYNEQFF	TGTGCCAGCAGTGAACAGGGGCTGAGATACAATGAGCAGTTCTTC
.	.	TRBV18	TRBJ1-1	CASSPRPGEALNTEAFF	TGTGCCAGCTCACCAAGGCCAGGGGAGGCTCTGAACACTGAAGCTTTCTTT
.	.	TRBV30	TRBJ1-4	CAWTRASRGEKLFF	TGTGCCTGGACCAGAGCTAGTCGTGGTGAAAAACTGTTTTTT
.	.	TRBV19	TRBJ1-1	CASSSWDTEAFF	TGTGCCAGTAGTAGTTGGGACACTGAAGCTTTCTTT
.	.	TRBV18	TRBJ2-7	CASSPGRQGRVYF	TGTGCCAGCTCACCAGGAAGGCAGGGAAGAGTGTACTTC
.	.	TRBV2	TRBJ2-1	CASTGTGGSYNEQFF	TGTGCCAGCACTGGAACGGGCGGATCCTACAATGAGCAGTTCTTC
TRBD2	.	TRBV4-1	TRBJ2-3	CASSQGGGSTDTQYF	TGCGCCAGCAGCCAAGGGGGGGGAAGCACAGATACGCAGTATTTT
TRBD1	many	TRBV5-6	TRBJ1-2	CASNPAGTGYYGYTF	TGTGCCAGCAACCCAGCCGGGACAGGGTACTATGGCTACACCTTC
.	.	TRBV4-1	TRBJ2-2	CASSRELRAGTGELFF	TGCGCCAGCAGCCGGGAACTCAGGGCGGGCACCGGGGAGCTGTTTTTT
.	.	TRBV19	TRBJ1-5	CATSRGSLNQPQHF	TGTGCCACCTCCCGGGGGTCCCTCAATCAGCCCCAGCATTTT
.	.	TRBV2	TRBJ1-2	CASSEGLDSTANYGYTF	TGTGCCAGCAGTGAGGGATTGGACAGTACGGCTAACTATGGCTACACCTTC
.	.	TRBV28	TRBJ1-5	CASRIGGNSNQPQHF	TGTGCCAGCAGGATTGGGGGGAATAGCAATCAGCCCCAGCATTTT
TRBD1	.	TRBV18	TRBJ1-2	CASSPRQGENYGYTF	TGTGCCAGCTCACCACGACAGGGTGAGAACTATGGCTACACCTTC
.	.	TRBV4-2	TRBJ1-1	CASSRLDVPGTEAFF	TGTGCCAGCAGCCGCCTAGACGTCCCGGGCACTGAAGCTTTCTTT
TRBD2	.	TRBV7-9	TRBJ2-5	CASSYRSGKETQYF	TGTGCCAGCAGCTATCGTAGCGGGAAAGAGACCCAGTACTTC
.	.	TRBV27	TRBJ1-2	CASSPGYGYTF	TGTGCTAGCAGTCCGGGCTATGGCTACACCTTC
.	.	TRBV7-3	TRBJ1-2	CASSSGLQGYGYTF	TGTGCCAGCAGCTCGGGTCTCCAGGGCTATGGCTACACCTTC
.	.	TRBV7-3	TRBJ2-1	CASSASGPSYNEQFF	TGTGCCAGCAGCGCGAGCGGGCCCTCCTACAATGAGCAGTTCTTC
.	.	TRBV4-1	TRBJ2-1	CASSQDRIGGRNSYNEQFF	TGCGCCAGCAGCCAAGATCGGATCGGTGGGAGGAACTCCTACAATGAGCAGTTCTTC
TRBD1	.	TRBV28	TRBJ1-2	CASSLAFGQGNGYTF	TGTGCCAGCAGTTTGGCCTTCGGACAGGGTAATGGCTACACCTTC
.	.	TRBV6-5	TRBJ2-3	CASSHVRTNRGTQYF	TGTGCCAGCAGTCACGTCCGAACAAATCGGGGTACGCAGTATTTT
TRBD1	.	TRBV19	TRBJ1-2	CASSILSGGGYTF	TGTGCCAGTAGTATACTCTCAGGGGGAGGCTACACCTTC
TRBD2	.	TRBV11-2	TRBJ2-3	CASSLGTSYTDTQYF	TGTGCCAGCAGCTTAGGGACTAGTTACACAGATACGCAGTATTTT
TRBD1	.	TRBV7-9	TRBJ1-2	CASSPRQGHYGYTF	TGTGCCAGCAGCCCACGACAGGGACACTATGGCTACACCTTC
.	.	TRBV5-6	TRBJ2-1	CASSRLELTYNEQFF	TGTGCCAGCAGCCGATTGGAGCTTACCTACAATGAGCAGTTCTTC
.	.	TRBV30	TRBJ1-1	CASPTAAMNTEAFF	TGTGCCTCGCCCACCGCCGCTATGAACACTGAAGCTTTCTTT
.	.	TRBV1	TRBJ2-7	CTSRGGSQYF	TGCACCAGCAGAGGGGGCAGTCAGTACTTC
.	.	TRBV19	TRBJ1-2	CATEPRGSNYGYTF	TGTGCCACCGAACCCCGGGGCAGTAACTATGGCTACACCTTC
TRBD2	once	TRBV30	TRBJ2-7	CASTTTKLAGAREQYF	TGTGCCTCCACGACGACGAAACTAGCGGGAGCACGGGAGCAGTACTTC
.	.	TRBV19	TRBJ1-5	CASSMQGKINQPQHF	TGTGCCAGTAGTATGCAGGGAAAGATCAATCAGCCCCAGCATTTT
.	.	TRBV2	TRBJ2-1	CASSDRGRNEQFF	TGTGCCAGCAGTGACCGGGGGCGCAATGAGCAGTTCTTC
.	.	TRBV7-9	TRBJ1-5	CASSSEINQPQHF	TGTGCCAGCAGCTCCGAGATAAATCAGCCCCAGCATTTT
.	.	TRBV15	TRBJ2-2	CATSGDIATGELFF	TGTGCCACCAGCGGGGACATAGCAACCGGGGAGCTGTTTTTT
TRBD1	.	TRBV5-1	TRBJ1-4	CASSMGQRSEKLFF	TGCGCCAGCAGCATGGGACAGAGGAGTGAAAAACTGTTTTTT
.	.	TRBV9	TRBJ2-3	CASSARQGSSTDTQYF	TGTGCCAGCAGCGCCCGCCAGGGCTCTAGCACAGATACGCAGTATTTT
TRBD1	few	TRBV4-3	TRBJ2-6	CASSQDGQGATGANVLTF	TGCGCCAGCAGCCAAGATGGGCAGGGGGCTACTGGGGCCAACGTCCTGACTTTC
TRBD1	.	TRBV29-1	TRBJ1-1	CSVVRGPGTEAFF	TGCAGCGTTGTAAGGGGGCCGGGCACTGAAGCTTTCTTT
TRBD1	.	TRBV19	TRBJ2-1	CASSWTGRNEQFF	TGTGCCAGTAGCTGGACAGGGAGGAATGAGCAGTTCTTC
.	many	TRBV30	TRBJ1-1	CAWSVTENTEAFF	TGTGCCTGGAGTGTGACAGAAAACACTGAAGCTTTCTTT